This TCR beta chain stems from a study of blood T cell repertoires in COVID-19. Across the whole study: Italy, Spain and the United States were the sources of the convalescent and acute COVID-19 samples.

Per the study methods: Amplifying reference gene primers gave estimates of nucleated cell counts. The table came from immunoSEQ multiplex PCR; TCRdb's copy has only in-frame clones and leaves some out. That table is the source of V, J and clone size, and D and trimming were worked out from the DNA. There are 65,000 to 85,000 clones in the sample; 78% occur only once, and 15% to 20% lies in the top ten. Germline assignment: CDR1 SGHNT and CDR2 YENEEA. The CDR3 length is 17 residues. The ends lost 5 bases at V and 5 bases at J; junction bases unmatched: 12. The chain joins TRBV11-3 to TRBJ2-5, with TRBD2 identical over 12 bases. Sequencing was carried out using peripheral blood. The source of this sequence is a human donor in a cohort sampled during active COVID-19. For the CDR3, the DNA is TGTGCCAGCAGCCGCGGCGCTAGCGGGGGGGCCGCGGAGACCCAGTACTTC. It translates to CASSRGASGGAAETQYF.